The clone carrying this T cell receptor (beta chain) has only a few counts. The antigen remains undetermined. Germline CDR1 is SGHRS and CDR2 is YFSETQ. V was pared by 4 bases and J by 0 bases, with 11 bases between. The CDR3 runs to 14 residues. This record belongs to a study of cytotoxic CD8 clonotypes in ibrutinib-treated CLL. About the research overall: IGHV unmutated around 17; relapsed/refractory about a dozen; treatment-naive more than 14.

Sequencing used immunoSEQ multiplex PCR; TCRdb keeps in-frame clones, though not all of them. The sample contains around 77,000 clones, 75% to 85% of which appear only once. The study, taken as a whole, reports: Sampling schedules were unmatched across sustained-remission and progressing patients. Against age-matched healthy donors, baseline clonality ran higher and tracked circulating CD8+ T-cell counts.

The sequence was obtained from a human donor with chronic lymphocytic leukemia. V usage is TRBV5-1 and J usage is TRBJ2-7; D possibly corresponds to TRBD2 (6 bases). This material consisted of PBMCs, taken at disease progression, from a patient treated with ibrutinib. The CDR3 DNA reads TGCGCCAGCAGCCCGGGACTCACCTCCTACGAGCAGTACTTC. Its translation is CASSPGLTSYEQYF.